Listed here are 3 T cell receptor beta chains from one sample, sequenced in a study of PD-1 blockade in mismatch repair-deficient tumors. Libraries were prepared by immunoSEQ multiplex PCR; TCRdb keeps only in-frame clonotypes and omits some of them. The sample has some 85,000 clones, 80% to 90% seen once. Sequenced here: peripheral blood, sampled 44 weeks after starting pembrolizumab. The origin of the receptors is an adult with mismatch repair-deficient cancer.

The V gene is TRBV27, the J gene TRBJ2-1; 11 bases align to TRBD2. The CDR3 loop spans 18 amino acids. Germline CDR1 is MNHEY and CDR2 is SMNVEV (reference sequence). V was clipped by 1 base and J by 1 base; unmatched bases: 6. This chain's CDR3 is CASSLLAGGGESYNEQFF. For the CDR3, the DNA is TGTGCCAGCAGTTTATTAGCGGGAGGGGGAGAGTCCTACAATGAGCAGTTCTTC.

The V gene is TRBV4-3, the J gene TRBJ2-7, with D possibly matching TRBD2 (6 bases). V shed 0 bases and J shed 0 bases, with 9 bases lying between them. This CDR3 has 15 residues. Germline-derived CDR1 and CDR2 are LGHNA and YSLEER. The chain's CDR3 is CASSQERRGSYEQYF. CDR3 DNA sequence: TGCGCCAGCAGCCAAGAGCGGCGGGGCTCCTACGAGCAGTACTTC.

The chain uses TRBV7-2 and TRBJ2-1; tentatively, D is TRBD1 (6 bases). Germline loops: CDR1 SGHTA, CDR2 FQGNSA. V lost 3 bases and J 0 bases, leaving 12 bases between the germline ends. This CDR3 is built from 16 residues. CDR3 protein: CASSLGALSSYNEQFF. The CDR3 DNA reads as TGTGCCAGCAGCTTGGGGGCCCTCAGCTCCTACAATGAGCAGTTCTTC. Full variable domain (outside the CDR3, taken from reference TRBV7-2 and TRBJ2-1): GAGVSQSPSNKVTEKGKDVELRCDPISGHTALYWYRQSLGQGLEFLIYFQGNSAPDKSGLPSDRFSAERTGGSVSTLTIQRTQQEDSAVYLCASSLGALSSYNEQFFGPGTRLTVL.